This TCR beta chain was sequenced in a study of tumor-infiltrating lymphocytes in primary liver carcinoma. Study as a whole: Patients included men and women of 30 to 69 years. General study results and limits: Representation across all five tumor regions was limited to only about 7-25% of top clones. Relative to tumor region pairs, the tumor-adjacent and tumor-blood pairs showed overlap that was lower. Blood's top-250-clone fraction was significantly lower than that of tumors (p = 0.039).

Remarks on this clonotype: Its target is unknown.

Co-extracting RNA and DNA was done with 20-30 mg of unsorted bulk tissue as input. TCR beta cDNA was reverse-transcribed from around 0.55 ug of total RNA. The reaction used a constant-region primer and ProtoScript II reverse transcriptase. Nested multiplex PCR, run for three rounds with slightly modified ARM-PCR, yielded TCR beta libraries. Researchers ran the first two PCR rounds for 9 to 10 cycles each with TRBV1-TRBV30 forward primers and a C-beta reverse primer. TCRdb reprocessed the multiplex PCR reads with MiXCR, giving one entry per CDR3 protein. Of approximately 30,000 distinct CDR3 sequences listed, 71% are singletons. CDR3 length: 19 amino acids. J lost 1 base, V lost 4 bases, and 17 bases had no gene match. Per germline, CDR1 SGHVS and CDR2 FQNEAQ.

The chain couples TRBV7-8 to TRBJ2-3; TRBD2 aligns across 7 bases. The clonotype was recovered from a woman in her twenties or thirties with primary liver carcinoma and hepatitis B virus infection. The sample comprised liver tumor tissue from sampling region 3. Subset indicated: tumor region T3, left-lateral pole. In DNA form, the CDR3 reads TGTGCCAGCAGCTACTGTGGGGGGGTGGGGTCATCAGGCACAGATACGCAGTATTTT. Protein: CASSYCGGVGSSGTDTQYF.